These 21 T cell receptor beta chains were sequenced from one sample in a study of blood T cell repertoires in COVID-19 (dated by TCRdb to 2018 to 2021). The method was the immunoSEQ multiplex PCR assay. TCRdb provides this immuneACCESS table in a form limited to in-frame rearrangements. Some clones are lacking; in checked studies, under half of them reflect an unresolved V gene, and why the rest are absent is not known. In all, the sample holds about 140,000 clones, and about nine tenths of those were seen once. About 10% of the sample rests with the top ten. The source material was PBMCs or T cells enriched from blood (not recorded which). The origin of the receptors is a man aged 55-75 years who had recovered from COVID-19.

The chain links TRBV28 to TRBJ1-1; D call uncertain. V was pared by 0 bases and J by 8 bases, with 10 bases between. CDR1 MDHEN and CDR2 SYDVKM come from the germline V gene. This CDR3 contains 13 residues. DNA for the CDR3: TGTGCCAGCAGTTTATGGGCAGGCATCGAAGCTTTCTTT. As protein: CASSLWAGIEAFF.

This clone has only a few counts. The chain combines TRBV28 with TRBJ1-2; perhaps TRBD1 as D (6 bases). V lost 4 bases and J 0 bases, leaving 18 bases between the germline ends. This CDR3 has 17 residues. Per germline, CDR1 MDHEN and CDR2 SYDVKM. CDR3 amino acids: CASSSNSNRVTNYGYTF. The CDR3 bases are TGTGCCAGCAGTTCGAACTCAAACAGGGTTACTAACTATGGCTACACCTTC.

V is TRBV7-2 and J is TRBJ2-7; 12 bases match TRBD2. This CDR3 comprises 18 residues. Germline values: CDR1 SGHTA, CDR2 FQGNSA. V was pared by 3 bases and J by 5 bases, with 14 bases of the junction left unmatched. In DNA form, the CDR3 reads TGTGCCAGCAGCTTGATAATGACTAGCGGGAGTATAATCGACGAGCAGTACTTC. Its translation: CASSLIMTSGSIIDEQYF.

J is TRBJ2-3 and V is TRBV6-1; 8 bases are shared with TRBD2. CDR3 size: 15 residues. CDR1 MNHNS and CDR2 SASEGT come from the germline V gene. After removal of 2 bases from V and 2 bases from J, the junction contained 3 bases not matched to a gene. In nucleotides, the CDR3 is TGTGCCAGCAGTGAAAATAGCGGGGTCACAGATACGCAGTATTTT. Amino acids: CASSENSGVTDTQYF.

V usage is TRBV4-1 and J usage is TRBJ1-5, with TRBD1 matching over 8 bases. Trimming took 6 bases from V and 6 from J; bases not matched to a gene: 10. From germline, CDR1 is MGHRA and CDR2 YSYEKL. This CDR3 is 15 amino acids long. The CDR3 spells CASSLQVTGGQPQHF. CDR3 bases: TGCGCCAGCAGTCTTCAAGTAACAGGGGGTCAGCCCCAGCATTTT.

The rearrangement uses TRBV5-4 and TRBJ2-3; maybe TRBD2 (6 bases). Germline V gene data show CDR1 as SGHNT and CDR2 as YYREEE (reference sequence). The ends were cut back, 2 bases at V and 5 bases at J, with 21 bases in the middle. This CDR3 contains 17 residues. The CDR3 protein is CASSLKVGGPRGDTQYF. The CDR3 nucleotides read TGTGCCAGCAGCTTAAAAGTCGGAGGGCCGAGGGGAGATACGCAGTATTTT.

This clone was seen only a few times. The rearrangement uses TRBV7-9 and TRBJ1-6; D gene uncertain. The CDR3 is made up of 13 amino acids. The germline V gene has CDR1 SEHNR and CDR2 FQNEAQ (reference sequence). V was shortened by 5 bases and J by 7 bases, with 9 bases between the two germline ends. CDR3 protein: CASSPKENSPLHF. The CDR3 DNA sequence: TGTGCCAGCAGCCCCAAGGAGAATTCACCCCTCCACTTT.

The chain couples TRBV5-6 to TRBJ1-2, with D perhaps TRBD1 (6 bases). Germline V CDR1 and CDR2: SGHDT, YYEEEE. Trimming stripped 5 bases from V and 2 bases from J, with 10 bases between. The CDR3 has 13 amino acids. In DNA, the CDR3 is TGTGCCAGCAGAACCACAGGGAACTATGGCTACACCTTC. This translates into CASRTTGNYGYTF.

This chain links TRBV29-1 with TRBJ2-2; D may be TRBD1 (6 bases). The V end lost 4 bases, the J end lost 7 bases, and 19 bases lay between the germline ends. The CDR3 runs to 15 residues. CDR1 and CDR2 (germline): SQVTM, ANQGSEA. The CDR3 is CSVGGGSGPGGELFF. Here the CDR3 DNA reads TGCAGCGTTGGAGGGGGAAGTGGGCCGGGCGGGGAGCTGTTTTTT.

The rearrangement links TRBV11-1 to TRBJ2-7, with 9 bases aligning to TRBD2. The length of the CDR3 is 15 residues. Germline V lookup: CDR1 SGHAT, CDR2 FQDESV (reference sequence). Trimming at V came to 5 bases and at J to 2 bases, leaving 7 bases not matched to a gene. In DNA form, the CDR3 reads TGTGCCAGCAGCCCGGCTCGCGGGAGGGCCTACGAGCAGTACTTC. It translates to CASSPARGRAYEQYF.

This clone was counted only a few times. This chain's CDR3 is CAWSTSGSSHEQFF. The CDR3 coding sequence is TGTGCCTGGTCTACTAGCGGGAGTTCGCATGAGCAGTTCTTC. The V call is TRBV30, the J call TRBJ2-1; 11 nucleotides align to TRBD2. This CDR3 region has 14 residues. The V segment lost 5 bases and the J segment 8 bases; nucleotides outside the gene matches: 8. CDR1 GTSNPN and CDR2 SVGIG come from the germline V gene (reference sequence). The full variable domain, its missing parts supplied by reference TRBV30 and TRBJ2-1, is SQTIHQWPATLVQPVGSPLSLECTVEGTSNPNLYWYRQAAGRGLQLLFYSVGIGQISSEVPQNLSASRPQDRQFILSSKKLLLSDSGFYLCAWSTSGSSHEQFFGPGTRLTVL.

This clone was detected only once. This chain links TRBV10-1 with TRBJ1-4; possibly TRBD1 for D (6 bases). The germline V and J ends were trimmed by 2 bases and 3 bases, with 10 bases remaining between them. Germline V gives CDR1 WNHNN, CDR2 SYGVQD (reference sequence). The CDR3 covers 15 residues. DNA of the CDR3: TGCGCCAGCAGTGAGGACACAGGGCCTAATGAAAAACTGTTTTTT. Translated: CASSEDTGPNEKLFF.

The rearrangement uses TRBV27 and TRBJ2-2, with no clear D. V was cut by 5 bases and J by 2 bases, with 9 bases left in between. Germline V lookup: CDR1 MNHEY, CDR2 SMNVEV (reference sequence). The CDR3 is made up of 14 amino acids. DNA for the CDR3: TGTGCCAGCAGTAGACAAACCAACACCGGGGAGCTGTTTTTT. Its translation is CASSRQTNTGELFF.

The chain couples TRBV9 to TRBJ2-7; D might be TRBD1 (5 bases). Looked up from germline, CDR1 is SGDLS and CDR2 is YYNGEE. The CDR3 spans 14 residues. The ends were cut back, 0 bases at V and 6 bases at J, with 13 bases in the middle. CDR3 DNA: TGTGCCAGCAGCGTAGTAGGGGCTTCGGGCGAGCAGTACTTC. Residues: CASSVVGASGEQYF.

V gene TRBV14 combines with J gene TRBJ2-4, with D possibly matching TRBD2 (6 bases). Germline V gives CDR1 SGHDN, CDR2 FVKESK. Trimming left V 3 bases short and J 2 bases short, with 14 bases between. The CDR3 covers 16 residues. The DNA of the CDR3 is TGTGCCAGCAGCCAGAGGGGAGGAGGAACCAAAAACATTCAGTACTTC. It yields the protein CASSQRGGGTKNIQYF.

This rearrangement joins TRBV6-5 to TRBJ1-2, with D hard to call. Germline V gene data show CDR1 as MNHEY and CDR2 as SVGAGI. The CDR3 is 13 amino acids. The ends were cut back, 5 bases at V and 3 bases at J, with 10 bases in the middle. The CDR3 region has the DNA TGTGCCAGCAGTCCCTTAGCTGACTATGGCTACACCTTC. As protein: CASSPLADYGYTF.

The V and J genes are TRBV5-1 and TRBJ2-2; possibly TRBD1 for D (6 bases). Looked up from germline, CDR1 is SGHRS and CDR2 is YFSETQ. The V and J ends lost 2 bases and 4 bases respectively, with 9 bases between them. The CDR3 loop spans 14 amino acids. The CDR3 coding sequence is TGCGCCAGCAGCTTACAGGGTTTCACCGGGGAGCTGTTTTTT. It translates to CASSLQGFTGELFF.

The rearrangement uses TRBV2 and TRBJ2-7; 7 bases are a match to TRBD1. Germline-derived CDR1 and CDR2 are SNHLY and FYNNEI. The CDR3 is 14 residues long. V shed 1 base and J 5 bases; nucleotides not matched to a gene: 5. The DNA of the CDR3 is TGTGCCAGCAGTGAAGTAAGCAGGGGGAACGAGCAGTACTTC. It encodes CASSEVSRGNEQYF.

The chain has TRBV15 and TRBJ2-7, with 7 positions matching TRBD2. With 8 bases clipped from V and 6 bases from J, the junction kept 10 bases outside the gene matches. Germline lookup yields CDR1 LNHNV and CDR2 YYDKDF (reference sequence). This CDR3 spans 13 amino acids. The CDR3 sequence: CATGPSGTREQYF. CDR3 DNA sequence: TGTGCCACCGGGCCCAGCGGGACGCGCGAGCAGTACTTC. The full variable domain, in which reference TRBV15 and TRBJ2-7 provide the parts outside the CDR3, is DAMVIQNPRYQVTQFGKPVTLSCSQTLNHNVMYWYQQKSSQAPKLLFHYYDKDFNNEADTPDNFQSRRPNTSFCFLDIRSPGLGDTAMYLCATGPSGTREQYFGPGTRLTVT.

V and J are TRBV18 and TRBJ1-4, with 7 positions matching TRBD1. CDR1 KGHSH and CDR2 LQKENI come from the germline V gene. After removal of 8 bases from V and 6 bases from J, the junction contained 6 bases not matched to a gene. CDR3 length: 13 amino acids. The CDR3 loop reads CASRQGIDEKLFF. Written as DNA, the CDR3 is TGTGCCAGCAGACAGGGCATAGATGAAAAACTGTTTTTT.

V and J are TRBV19 and TRBJ1-5; a possible D gene is TRBD1 (5 bases). Between the trimmed V and J ends, which lost 9 bases and 2 bases, there was a span of 17 bases. CDR1 LNHDA and CDR2 SQIVND come from the germline V gene (reference sequence). This CDR3 comprises 15 residues. DNA for the CDR3: TGTGCCAGCCGCCACCGCGGGGGACGCAATCAGCCCCAGCATTTT. Encoded protein: CASRHRGGRNQPQHF.